Shown below are 11 T cell receptor beta chains from a single sample sequenced in a study of response to subunit inactivated influenza vaccine. TCRdb used MiXCR to reprocess the RT-PCR reads, holding one entry per CDR3 protein. The sample shows about 700,000 distinct CDR3 sequences, about 15% of them seen only once. The sequencing here drew on PBMCs from blood, taken 14 to 15 days before vaccination. These receptors all stem from a man in his forties or fifties who received an inactivated influenza vaccine.

The rearrangement joins TRBV24-1 to TRBJ2-1, with TRBD2 matching 10 bases. The V and J ends lost 3 bases and 9 bases, in that order; junction bases with no gene match: 7. The length of the CDR3 is 15 residues. Germline CDR1 is KGHDR and CDR2 is SFDVKD. The CDR3 region is CATSDIGTSAPEQFF. DNA for the CDR3: TGTGCCACCAGTGATATTGGGACTAGCGCCCCTGAGCAGTTCTTC.

The CDR3 region is CASRALPNQETQYF. CDR3 sequence (DNA): TGCGCCAGCAGAGCCCTTCCGAATCAAGAGACCCAGTACTTC. This rearrangement joins TRBV5-1 to TRBJ2-5; D is unresolved. CDR1 is SGHRS, CDR2 YFSETQ, per germline. The CDR3 spans 14 residues. The V and J ends lost 5 bases and 2 bases respectively, with 13 bases between them.

This clonotype has a handful of counts. The V and J genes are TRBV27 and TRBJ2-7, with D unresolved. The V gene's germline CDR1 is MNHEY and CDR2 SMNVEV (reference sequence). V lost 2 bases and J lost 5, with 16 bases in between. The CDR3 runs to 15 residues. CDR3 residues: CASSLVLGTGHEQYF. The CDR3 nucleotides are TGTGCCAGCAGTTTAGTCCTGGGAACGGGCCACGAGCAGTACTTC.

This clonotype was seen a few times. The chain has TRBV28 and TRBJ2-5, with D possibly called TRBD1 or TRBD2 (5 bases each). The V gene lost 2 bases and the J gene lost 0 bases, with 10 bases spanning the gap. Germline V gives CDR1 MDHEN, CDR2 SYDVKM. The CDR3 consists of 15 residues. DNA of the CDR3: TGTGCCAGCAGTTTAGGGGGACGTTACCAAGAGACCCAGTACTTC. It translates to CASSLGGRYQETQYF.

This clonotype was picked up a small number of times. V and J are TRBV7-8 and TRBJ2-1; D is uncertain. Germline V CDR1 and CDR2: SGHVS, FQNEAQ. There are 15 residues in the CDR3. The V gene lost 0 bases and the J gene lost 10 bases, with 16 bases spanning the gap. The DNA of the CDR3 is TGTGCCAGCAGCTTAGCCCCGGGCCGGGTGGCGGAGCAGTTCTTC. This gives the protein CASSLAPGRVAEQFF.

The V gene is TRBV6-2 or TRBV6-3, the J gene TRBJ2-1; D unclear. This CDR3 is built from 14 residues. CDR1 and CDR2 from the germline V gene are MNHEY and SVGEGT. Trimming stripped 5 bases from V and 4 bases from J, with 12 bases between. This chain's CDR3 is CASSEWAEYNEQFF. The CDR3 coding sequence is TGTGCCAGCAGTGAGTGGGCGGAGTACAATGAGCAGTTCTTC.

In its sample, this clonotype was seen many times. The chain has TRBV28 and TRBJ2-7, with D unclear. Trimming shortened V by 6 bases and J by 0 bases, and 9 bases separated the two germline ends. Germline CDR1 is MDHEN and CDR2 is SYDVKM. The CDR3 extends over 13 amino acids. The chain's CDR3 is CASSTPSSYEQYF. The CDR3 region has the DNA TGTGCCAGCAGCACCCCGAGCTCCTACGAGCAGTACTTC.

This clonotype was detected ten times or more. The V call is TRBV29-1, the J call TRBJ2-1; D is possibly TRBD2 (6 bases). The CDR3 has 12 residues. V lost 6 bases and J 3 bases, leaving 9 bases between the germline ends. Germline CDR1 is SQVTM and CDR2 is ANQGSEA. The CDR3: CSVGGLYNEQFF. CDR3 coding DNA: TGCAGCGTCGGAGGGCTCTACAATGAGCAGTTCTTC.

The J gene is TRBJ2-2, the V gene TRBV24-1; no firm D call. In germline, CDR1 is KGHDR, CDR2 SFDVKD. The CDR3 sequence is 12 residues long. Trimming took 5 bases from V and 6 from J, leaving 6 bases between them. CDR3 bases: TGTGCCACCAGTGGGGGTGCCGGGGAGCTGTTTTTT. It specifies CATSGGAGELFF.

This clonotype was detected a few times. The chain employs TRBV7-2 and TRBJ2-5; tentatively, D is TRBD1 (6 bases). The V gene's germline CDR1 is SGHTA and CDR2 FQGNSA. Trimming left V 5 bases short and J 4 bases short, with 14 bases between. The length of the CDR3 is 14 residues. In DNA, the CDR3 is TGTGCCAGCAGCACCGGACAGAGGGCAGAGACCCAGTACTTC. Its protein is CASSTGQRAETQYF. The variable domain in full, completed from reference TRBV7-2 and TRBJ2-5, reads GAGVSQSPSNKVTEKGKDVELRCDPISGHTALYWYRQSLGQGLEFLIYFQGNSAPDKSGLPSDRFSAERTGGSVSTLTIQRTQQEDSAVYLCASSTGQRAETQYFGPGTRLLVL.

This chain links TRBV28 with TRBJ2-2; TRBD2 agrees at 8 bases. Germline loops: CDR1 MDHEN, CDR2 SYDVKM. There are 18 residues in the CDR3. V lost 3 bases and J lost 7; bases outside the gene matches: 16. The CDR3: CASSFYGFTGGQNGELFF. For the CDR3, the DNA is TGTGCCAGCAGTTTTTATGGTTTCACGGGAGGGCAAAACGGGGAGCTGTTTTTT.